Following are 17 T cell receptor beta chains from one sample sequenced in a study of molecular identifiers for immune sequencing clone quantification. One entry per CDR3 protein results from TCRdb running MiXCR on the PCR reads. Here the sample spans approximately 320,000 distinct CDR3 sequences, roughly 24% being singletons. The specimen was naive CD8+ T cells from blood, with Jurkat cell RNA spiked in. Specified subset: FACS-sorted CD8+CD4-CCR7+CD45RA+ naive T cells. Receptors originate from a human donor in good health. Some libraries in this study had Jurkat cell RNA spiked in.

The V call is TRBV28, the J call TRBJ2-1; D is unresolved. CDR1 and CDR2 (germline): MDHEN, SYDVKM. The length of the CDR3 is 18 residues. The germline V and J ends were trimmed by 3 bases and 6 bases, with 24 bases remaining between them. DNA of the CDR3: TGTGCCAGCAGTTTGAGTCTTAGTGGACCACACCACAGCAATGAGCAGTTCTTC. Encoded protein: CASSLSLSGPHHSNEQFF.

This clonotype was recorded a few times. V gene TRBV7-8 combines with J gene TRBJ2-7; 7 positions match TRBD1. Trimming cost V 4 bases and J 2 bases; bases outside gene matches: 8. From germline, CDR1 is SGHVS and CDR2 FQNEAQ. This CDR3 spans 15 amino acids. The CDR3 sequence: CASSSSGTAAYEQYF. The CDR3 region has the DNA TGTGCCAGCAGCTCCTCCGGGACAGCAGCCTACGAGCAGTACTTC.

Concerning this clonotype itself: A much larger clone lies one base from this, so it may be a read error. The chain is built from TRBV9 and TRBJ2-7; unclear D gene. The V end lost 3 bases, the J end lost 3 bases, and 10 bases lay between the germline ends. Germline values: CDR1 SGDLS, CDR2 YYNGEE. The CDR3 has 13 residues. In DNA, the CDR3 is TGTGCCAGCAGCGGCGGAGACGGCTACGAGCAGTACTTC. This codes for CASSGGDGYEQYF.

The chain is built from TRBV6-2 or TRBV6-3 and TRBJ2-7; TRBD2 agrees at 7 bases. This CDR3 contains 15 residues. Germline CDR1 and CDR2: MNHEY and SVGEGT. J lost 2 bases, V lost 0 bases, and 4 bases had no gene match. CDR3 residues: CASSYSSGRAYEQYF. In nucleotides, the CDR3 is TGTGCCAGCAGTTACTCTTCGGGGAGGGCCTACGAGCAGTACTTC.

Regarding this clonotype: Germline is not matched at one junction end, which may reflect a read error. The chain couples TRBV29-1 to TRBJ2-1; possible D gene TRBD2, 5 bases. The CDR3 loop spans 16 amino acids. Germline assignment: CDR1 SQVTM and CDR2 ANQGSEA. The CDR3 bases are TGCCGCGTTGCGCCTGTCCGGGATCTTGCTCTCAATGGGCAGTTCTTC. Its protein product is CRVAPVRDLALNGQFF.

The genes are TRBV20-1 and TRBJ1-2; D unclear. CDR3 length: 10 amino acids. Per germline, CDR1 DFQATT and CDR2 SNEGSKA (reference sequence). Trimming pared 1 base from V and 6 bases from J, leaving 3 bases between. Here the CDR3 reads CSARVHGYTF. CDR3 sequence (DNA): TGCAGTGCTAGAGTTCATGGCTACACCTTC.

The chain recombines TRBV7-9 with TRBJ2-2, with TRBD1 matching over 7 bases. Losses at the gene ends were 5 bases for V and 6 bases for J; bases not matched to a gene: 9. Germline V gene lookup returns CDR1 SEHNR and CDR2 FQNEAQ (reference sequence). The CDR3 spans 15 residues. The CDR3 loop reads CASSPKWQGAGELFF. CDR3 bases: TGTGCCAGCAGCCCGAAGTGGCAGGGGGCCGGGGAGCTGTTTTTT.

This clonotype has ten or more counts. V and J are TRBV12-3 or TRBV12-4 and TRBJ2-2; D is unresolved. The CDR3 loop spans 12 amino acids. V shed 11 bases and J shed 1 base, with 8 bases lying between them. In DNA, the CDR3 is TGTGCCGTTGGGAAGAACACCGGGGAGCTGTTTTTT. Amino acid sequence: CAVGKNTGELFF.

With regard to this clonotype: This may come from a read error, since a much larger clone is one base off. V gene TRBV25-1 combines with J gene TRBJ2-3, with 13 bases fitting TRBD2. CDR3 length: 16 residues. The J segment lost 4 bases and the V segment lost 7 bases, leaving 8 bases of the junction unmatched. Per the germline V gene, CDR1 is MGHDK and CDR2 is SYGVNS. CDR3 region: CASNLGLAGPPDTQYF. CDR3 bases: TGTGCCAGCAATCTGGGACTAGCGGGGCCACCAGATACGCAGTATTTT.

This clonotype was found a few times. J is TRBJ1-2 and V is TRBV4-1; unclear D gene. The CDR3 loop spans 15 amino acids. The germline V gene has CDR1 MGHRA and CDR2 YSYEKL. Trimming removed 6 bases from V and 4 bases from J, with 18 bases in between. The CDR3 sequence is CASSPTTGFVYGYTF. The CDR3 nucleotides are TGCGCCAGCAGTCCTACCACCGGGTTCGTCTATGGCTACACCTTC.

This clonotype was recorded at least ten times. The rearrangement joins TRBV15 to TRBJ2-3; D unresolved. Germline-derived CDR1 and CDR2 are LNHNV and YYDKDF (reference sequence). V lost 4 bases and J lost 2, with 16 bases in between. The CDR3 has 16 amino acids. The CDR3 DNA reads as TGTGCCACCAGCACCCACGCGTACTCAAACACAGATACGCAGTATTTT. This encodes CATSTHAYSNTDTQYF. Full variable domain (rest looked up from reference TRBV15 and TRBJ2-3): DAMVIQNPRYQVTQFGKPVTLSCSQTLNHNVMYWYQQKSSQAPKLLFHYYDKDFNNEADTPDNFQSRRPNTSFCFLDIRSPGLGDTAMYLCATSTHAYSNTDTQYFGPGTRLTVL.

The chain carries TRBV10-1 and TRBJ1-6, with unresolved D. The CDR3 has 14 residues. Germline V CDR1 and CDR2: WNHNN, SYGVQD (reference sequence). V was shortened by 4 bases and J by 5 bases, with 9 bases between the two germline ends. CDR3 in DNA: TGCGCCAGCAGTGCTTCGGGGAATAATTCACCCCTCCACTTT. It translates to CASSASGNNSPLHF.

In its sample, this clonotype was seen many times. The chain has TRBV7-9 and TRBJ2-7; a weak D match, TRBD1 (6 bases). CDR1 is SEHNR and CDR2 is FQNEAQ in the germline V gene (reference sequence). V was trimmed by 1 base and J by 3 bases, leaving 10 bases between them. The CDR3 totals 14 residues. The CDR3 DNA is TGTGCCAGCAGCTTAGGAGGACAGCTCTACGAGCAGTACTTC. It yields the protein CASSLGGQLYEQYF.

This clonotype was picked up a small number of times. Written as DNA, the CDR3 is TGCAGTGCTAGTTCAGGTCCGGGAACCTCCTACGAGCAGTACTTC. Translation gives CSASSGPGTSYEQYF. J is TRBJ2-7 and V is TRBV20-1, with D maybe TRBD2 (5 bases). CDR3 length: 15 amino acids. Deletions cut 3 bases from V and 0 bases from J, with 15 bases between. Germline CDR1 and CDR2: DFQATT and SNEGSKA (reference sequence).

This clonotype was recorded a few times. The chain carries TRBV4-3 and TRBJ1-1; D is unclear. This CDR3 contains 16 residues. Germline loops: CDR1 LGHNA, CDR2 YSLEER. The V end was cut by 1 base, the J end by 3 bases, with 15 bases between. CDR3 loop: CASSQAAGSKYTEAFF. CDR3 sequence (DNA): TGCGCCAGCAGCCAAGCGGCGGGGAGTAAGTACACTGAAGCTTTCTTT.

Remarks on this clonotype: Being one base from a much bigger clone, this may be a read error. The chain links TRBV29-1 to TRBJ1-1; D is possibly TRBD1 (6 bases). With 6 bases removed from V and 3 bases from J, the gap between germline ends came to 20 bases. CDR3 length equals 15 residues. CDR1 and CDR2 from the germline V gene are SQVTM and ANQGSEA. CDR3 DNA sequence: TGCAGCGTGAGCGGGTCAGGGGAAGAGGACACTGAAGCTTTCTTT. It codes for CSVSGSGEEDTEAFF.

The genes are TRBV4-1 and TRBJ2-7; maybe TRBD1 (5 bases). The CDR3 consists of 17 residues. Germline CDR1 reads MGHRA; CDR2 reads YSYEKL. V lost 0 bases and J lost 2, with 17 bases in between. The chain's CDR3 is CASSQDNRFPATYEQYF. CDR3 DNA sequence: TGCGCCAGCAGCCAAGACAACAGGTTCCCGGCTACCTACGAGCAGTACTTC.